Presented here are 8 T cell receptor beta chains from one specimen sequenced in a study of cytomegalovirus exposure and HLA in healthy donors. The primer mix had 60 Vbeta and 13 Jbeta primers. This table comes from immunoSEQ multiplex PCR, and its TCRdb copy is limited to in-frame clones, with some not included. This sample has about 150,000 clones; 75% to 85% occur once, and the top ten carry approximately 1.8%. Material for sequencing was PBMCs. All receptors come from a female donor in good health and CMV-seropositive.

This chain uses TRBV6-6 with TRBJ1-1; possibly TRBD1 for D (6 bases). Deletions cut 6 bases from V and 4 bases from J, with 15 bases between. CDR3 size: 14 residues. Germline assignment: CDR1 MNHNY and CDR2 SVGAGI (reference sequence). As DNA, the CDR3 is TGTGCCAGCAGCGGGGAGGGGGAGGGCACTGAAGCTTTCTTT. Its translation: CASSGEGEGTEAFF.

This sequence joins TRBV12-5 and TRBJ1-5; D might be TRBD1 (5 bases). Trimming left V 3 bases short and J 4 bases short, with 7 bases between. CDR1 and CDR2 from the germline V gene are LGHNT and FRNRAP. This CDR3 has 13 residues. DNA of the CDR3: TGTGCTAGTGGTTTCGGGGGGAATCAGCCCCAGCATTTT. This sequence encodes CASGFGGNQPQHF.

CDR3 in amino acids: CAWTSGTGNSPLHF. The CDR3 DNA is TGTGCCTGGACGTCCGGGACAGGGAATTCACCCCTCCACTTT. V and J are TRBV30 and TRBJ1-6, with 9 bases lining up with TRBD1. Germline V gene data show CDR1 as GTSNPN and CDR2 as SVGIG (reference sequence). J gave up 7 bases and V 4 bases, and 5 bases lay outside the gene matches. This CDR3 comprises 14 residues.

V and J are TRBV2 and TRBJ2-1; 10 positions match TRBD2. Germline loops: CDR1 SNHLY, CDR2 FYNNEI. This CDR3 has 18 residues. Germline trimming cut 8 bases from V and 0 bases from J; bases unmatched to any gene: 13. CDR3 region: CASGTGTSASSSYNEQFF. The CDR3 DNA follows: TGTGCCAGCGGAACCGGGACTAGCGCCTCGAGCTCCTACAATGAGCAGTTCTTC. Full variable domain (remainder filled in from reference TRBV2 and TRBJ2-1): EPEVTQTPSHQVTQMGQEVILRCVPISNHLYFYWYRQILGQKVEFLVSFYNNEISEKSEIFDDQFSVERPDGSNFTLKIRSTKLEDSAMYFCASGTGTSASSSYNEQFFGPGTRLTVL.

This chain uses TRBV10-1 with TRBJ2-1; D is perhaps TRBD1 (6 bases). There are 13 residues in the CDR3. Germline CDR1 WNHNN, CDR2 SYGVQD (reference sequence). V was trimmed by 3 bases and J by 9 bases, leaving 12 bases between them. Here the CDR3 reads CASSDQGLVEQFF. The CDR3 DNA is TGCGCCAGCAGTGACCAGGGGCTGGTTGAGCAGTTCTTC.

The chain recombines TRBV19 with TRBJ1-1; 7 bases are shared with TRBD1. Germline V gene sequence: CDR1 LNHDA, CDR2 SQIVND (reference sequence). V lost 4 bases, J lost 2 bases, and 10 bases stayed unmatched. The CDR3 sequence is 16 residues long. The CDR3 DNA reads TGTGCCAGTAGTACCTCCCCCGGGACAGTTAACACTGAAGCTTTCTTT. Residues: CASSTSPGTVNTEAFF.

This clone was recorded only once. Germline and junction disagree at one end, which may indicate a read error. The chain combines TRBV5-1 with TRBJ1-2; D is ambiguous. The length of the CDR3 is 15 residues. Per the germline V gene, CDR1 is SGHRS and CDR2 is YFSETQ. The CDR3 loop reads CASSFNPGENYGYPF. The DNA of the CDR3 is TGCGCCAGCAGCTTCAACCCCGGGGAGAACTATGGCTACCCCTTC.

V gene TRBV5-6 combines with J gene TRBJ2-5, with 14 bases lining up with TRBD2. The CDR3 is made up of 16 amino acids. J gave up 5 bases and V 4 bases, and 7 bases lay outside the gene matches. The germline gives CDR1 SGHDT, CDR2 YYEEEE. The CDR3 region has the DNA TGTGCCAGCAGCCTGGGACTAGCGGGAGTTGGGGAGACCCAGTACTTC. It is translated as CASSLGLAGVGETQYF. Filled out from reference TRBV5-6 and TRBJ2-5, the complete variable domain reads DAGVTQSPTHLIKTRGQQVTLRCSPKSGHDTVSWYQQALGQGPQFIFQYYEEEERQRGNFPDRFSGHQFPNYSSELNVNALLLGDSALYLCASSLGLAGVGETQYFGPGTRLLVL.